This T cell receptor (beta chain) was obtained from a study of blood T cell repertoires in COVID-19. About the study: Researchers got acute and convalescent COVID-19 samples from the United States, Italy and Spain. PBMCs, B-cell-depleted T cells, or T cells were the source of the cDNA or gDNA that made up the material.

Original handling: Estimation of nucleated cell counts relied on the amplification of reference gene primers. Clones were sequenced by immunoSEQ multiplex PCR, and TCRdb holds only the in-frame ones, with some missing. That table gives V, J and clone size, and the DNA gave D and trimming. The sample has approximately 62,000 clones, approximately 75% seen once. Germline V lookup: CDR1 SGHVS, CDR2 FNYEAQ. CDR3 length: 17 amino acids. Germline trimming cut 0 bases from V and 1 base from J; bases unmatched to any gene: 5. Material for sequencing was peripheral blood. The V call is TRBV7-6, the J call TRBJ2-2; 7 bases align to TRBD2. The source is a man at least 80 years old with acute or convalescent COVID-19. The CDR3 nucleotides are TGTGCCAGCAGCTTAGCGGGCGGGGGACTGAACACCGGGGAGCTGTTTTTT. It encodes CASSLAGGGLNTGELFF.